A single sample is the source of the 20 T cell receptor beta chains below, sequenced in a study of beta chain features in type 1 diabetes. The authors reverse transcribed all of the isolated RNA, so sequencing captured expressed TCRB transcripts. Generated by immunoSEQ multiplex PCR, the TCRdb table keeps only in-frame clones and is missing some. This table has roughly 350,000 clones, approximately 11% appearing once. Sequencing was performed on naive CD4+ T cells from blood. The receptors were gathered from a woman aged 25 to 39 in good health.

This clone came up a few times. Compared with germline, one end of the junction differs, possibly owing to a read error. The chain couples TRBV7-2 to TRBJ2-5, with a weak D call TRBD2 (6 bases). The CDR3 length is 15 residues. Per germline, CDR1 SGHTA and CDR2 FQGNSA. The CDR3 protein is CASSKGLARGETQYF. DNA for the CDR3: TGCGCCAGCAGCAAGGGACTTGCTCGGGGGGAGACCCAGTACTTC.

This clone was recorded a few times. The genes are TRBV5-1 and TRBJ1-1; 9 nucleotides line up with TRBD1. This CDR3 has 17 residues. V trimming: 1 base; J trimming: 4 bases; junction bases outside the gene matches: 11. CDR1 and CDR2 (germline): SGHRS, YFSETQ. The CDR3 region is CASSLRQTGGWGTEAFF. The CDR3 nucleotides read TGCGCCAGCAGCTTGAGGCAGACAGGGGGGTGGGGCACTGAAGCTTTCTTT.

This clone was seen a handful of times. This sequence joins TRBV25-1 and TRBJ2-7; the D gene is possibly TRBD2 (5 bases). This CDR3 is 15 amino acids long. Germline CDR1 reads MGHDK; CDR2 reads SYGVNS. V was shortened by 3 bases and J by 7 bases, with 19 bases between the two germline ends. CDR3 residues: CASSDLGRAGREQYF. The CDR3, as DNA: TGTGCCAGCAGTGATCTTGGGCGGGCCGGCCGGGAGCAGTACTTC.

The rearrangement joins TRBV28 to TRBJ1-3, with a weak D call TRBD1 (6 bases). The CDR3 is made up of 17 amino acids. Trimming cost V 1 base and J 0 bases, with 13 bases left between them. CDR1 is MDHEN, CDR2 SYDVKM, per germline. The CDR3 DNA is TGTGCCAGCAGTTTATCCCTCGGGGGGCTCTCTGGAAACACCATATATTTT. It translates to CASSLSLGGLSGNTIYF.

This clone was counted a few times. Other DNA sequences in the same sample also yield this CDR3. CDR3 region: CASSEGAGTDTQYF. In nucleotides, the CDR3 is TGTGCCAGCAGTGAGGGAGCGGGAACAGATACGCAGTATTTT. The V and J genes are TRBV6-1 and TRBJ2-3; 7 nucleotides match TRBD2. The J segment lost 3 bases and the V segment lost 3 bases, leaving 3 bases of the junction unmatched. CDR1 is MNHNS, CDR2 SASEGT, per germline. This CDR3 has 14 residues.

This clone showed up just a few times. The CDR3 region has the DNA TGTGCCAGCAGTTTATCGTCGGGGCTAGCGTTCGAGCAGTACTTC. Translated: CASSLSSGLAFEQYF. V usage is TRBV27 and J usage is TRBJ2-7, with D possibly matching TRBD2 (6 bases). Trimming stripped 0 bases from V and 6 bases from J, with 15 bases between. This CDR3 comprises 15 residues. The germline CDR1 and CDR2 sequences are MNHEY and SMNVEV (reference sequence).

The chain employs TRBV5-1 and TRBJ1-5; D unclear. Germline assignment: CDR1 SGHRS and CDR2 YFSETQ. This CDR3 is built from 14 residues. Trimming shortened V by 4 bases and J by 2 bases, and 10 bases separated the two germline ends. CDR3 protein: CASSERDGNQPQHF. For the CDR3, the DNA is TGCGCCAGCAGCGAGAGGGATGGCAATCAGCCCCAGCATTTT.

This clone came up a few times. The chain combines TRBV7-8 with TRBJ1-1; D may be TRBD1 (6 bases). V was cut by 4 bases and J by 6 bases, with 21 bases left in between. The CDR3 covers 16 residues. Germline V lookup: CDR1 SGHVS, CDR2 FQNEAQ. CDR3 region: CASSSSWARGASEAFF. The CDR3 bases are TGTGCCAGCAGCTCATCATGGGCCAGGGGAGCATCTGAAGCTTTCTTT.

CDR3 protein: CASSQDRAGGDEQFF. CDR3 nucleotides: TGTGCCAGCAGCCAAGATAGGGCAGGAGGCGATGAGCAGTTCTTC. The chain employs TRBV4-2 and TRBJ2-1; the D gene is possibly TRBD2 (5 bases). The CDR3 contains 15 residues. Trimming stripped 0 bases from V and 8 bases from J, with 14 bases between. Germline V lookup: CDR1 LGHNA, CDR2 YNFKEQ.

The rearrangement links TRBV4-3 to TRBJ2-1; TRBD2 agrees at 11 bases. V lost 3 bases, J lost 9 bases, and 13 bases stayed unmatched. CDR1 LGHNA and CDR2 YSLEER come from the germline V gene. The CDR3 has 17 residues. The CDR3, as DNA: TGCGCCAGCAGCCACGGCCTAACTAGCGGGAGTGTAGGTGAGCAGTTCTTC. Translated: CASSHGLTSGSVGEQFF.

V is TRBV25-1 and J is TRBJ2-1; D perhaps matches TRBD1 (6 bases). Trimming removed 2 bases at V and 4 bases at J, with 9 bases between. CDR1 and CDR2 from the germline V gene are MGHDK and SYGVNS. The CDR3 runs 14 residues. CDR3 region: CASSELDRYNEQFF. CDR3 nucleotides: TGTGCCAGCAGTGAACTGGACAGATACAATGAGCAGTTCTTC.

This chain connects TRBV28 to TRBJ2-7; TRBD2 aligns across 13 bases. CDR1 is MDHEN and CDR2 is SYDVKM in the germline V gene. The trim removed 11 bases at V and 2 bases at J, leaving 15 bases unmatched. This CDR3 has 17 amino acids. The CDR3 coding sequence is TGTGCCGCCCGGGCAGGACTAGCGGGAGACCTTGCCTACGAGCAGTACTTC. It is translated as CAARAGLAGDLAYEQYF.

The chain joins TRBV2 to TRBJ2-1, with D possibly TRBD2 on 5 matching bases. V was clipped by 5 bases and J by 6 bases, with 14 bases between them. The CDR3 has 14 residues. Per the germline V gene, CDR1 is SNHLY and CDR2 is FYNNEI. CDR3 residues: CASSPHGLSNEQFF. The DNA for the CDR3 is TGTGCCAGCAGTCCACACGGACTGTCCAATGAGCAGTTCTTC.

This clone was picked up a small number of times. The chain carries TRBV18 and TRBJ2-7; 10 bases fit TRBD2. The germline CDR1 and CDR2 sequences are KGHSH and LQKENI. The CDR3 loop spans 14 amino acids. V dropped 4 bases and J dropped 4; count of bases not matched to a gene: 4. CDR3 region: CASSRSSGSYEQYF. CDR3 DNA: TGTGCCAGCTCACGGTCTAGCGGGAGTTACGAGCAGTACTTC.

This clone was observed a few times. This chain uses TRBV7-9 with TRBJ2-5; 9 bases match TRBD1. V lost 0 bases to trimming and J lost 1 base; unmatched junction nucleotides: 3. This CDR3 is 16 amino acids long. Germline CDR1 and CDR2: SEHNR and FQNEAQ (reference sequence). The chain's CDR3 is CASSLAGTGSQETQYF. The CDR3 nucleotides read TGTGCCAGCAGCTTAGCGGGGACAGGGTCCCAAGAGACCCAGTACTTC.

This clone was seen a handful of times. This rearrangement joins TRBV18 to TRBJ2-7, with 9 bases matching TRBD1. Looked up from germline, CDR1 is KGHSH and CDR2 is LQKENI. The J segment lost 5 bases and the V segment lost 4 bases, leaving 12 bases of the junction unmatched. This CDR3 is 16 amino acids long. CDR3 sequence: CASSQPGQGILHEQYF. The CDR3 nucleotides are TGTGCCAGCTCACAACCGGGACAGGGAATTCTCCACGAGCAGTACTTC.

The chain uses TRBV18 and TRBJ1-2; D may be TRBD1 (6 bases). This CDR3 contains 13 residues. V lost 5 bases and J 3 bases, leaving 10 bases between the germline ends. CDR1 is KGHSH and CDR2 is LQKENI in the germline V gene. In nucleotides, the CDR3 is TGTGCCAGCTCATACGCAGGGGACTATGGCTACACCTTC. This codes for CASSYAGDYGYTF.

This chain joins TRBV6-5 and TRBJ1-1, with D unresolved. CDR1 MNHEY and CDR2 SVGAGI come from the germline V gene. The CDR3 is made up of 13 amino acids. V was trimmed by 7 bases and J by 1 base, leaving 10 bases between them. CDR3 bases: TGTGCCAGCAATCCCGACAAGAACACTGAAGCTTTCTTT. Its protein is CASNPDKNTEAFF.

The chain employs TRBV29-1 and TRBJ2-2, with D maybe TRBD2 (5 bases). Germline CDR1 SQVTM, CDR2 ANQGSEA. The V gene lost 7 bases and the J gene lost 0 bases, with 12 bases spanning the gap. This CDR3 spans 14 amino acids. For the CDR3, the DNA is TGCAGCGCCGGAGGACTTACGAACACCGGGGAGCTGTTTTTT. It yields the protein CSAGGLTNTGELFF.

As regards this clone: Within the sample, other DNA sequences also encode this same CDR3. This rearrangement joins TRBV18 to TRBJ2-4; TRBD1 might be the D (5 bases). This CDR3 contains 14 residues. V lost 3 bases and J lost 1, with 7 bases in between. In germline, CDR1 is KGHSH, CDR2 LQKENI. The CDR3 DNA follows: TGTGCCAGCTCACCTCAGGGTGCCAAAAACATTCAGTACTTC. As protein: CASSPQGAKNIQYF.